The subject of this entry is one T cell receptor beta chain. There is no known antigen for this receptor. The record has no base qualities; no much larger clone is one base away. This sample stems from a study of blood T cell repertoires in COVID-19 (dated by TCRdb to 2020 to 2021). A note on the overall study: Samples covering the acute and convalescent phases of COVID-19 were provided by collaborators in the United States, Italy and Spain. The prospective study material was composed of cDNA or gDNA derived from T cells, B-cell-depleted T cells, or PBMCs. Subjects who had been exposed to COVID-19, were actively infected with it, or had recovered from it provided the deeply sampled blood TCRbeta repertoires that made up the dataset. The repertoires were released in a freely available public database intended as a resource for research on the immune response to SARS-CoV-2. The samples were drawn from the first 160 participants of the ongoing ImmuneRACE study and from 950 to 1,500 subjects provided by 6 global collaborators. A de-identified subject ID, COVID-19 status, age in years and sex were almost always included in the sample metadata. HLA class I and class II types, where available, came from metadata supplied by the sample provider rather than from assay-based typing.

CDR1 KGHSH and CDR2 LQKENI were looked up in the germline V gene. For this chain, trimming is 2 bases at the V end and 0 bases at the J end, and the number of junction bases without a gene match is 4. The CDR3, from cysteine to phenylalanine, totals 16 residues. This entry keeps only the CDR3 DNA: 48 bases, framed from base 1. The immunoSEQ Assay, a bias-controlled multiplex PCR, was used to amplify TCRbeta CDR3 regions from genomic DNA. On the authors' methods: The number of nucleated cells in each sample was estimated by amplification of reference gene primers within the assay. Sequence reads were collapsed and filtered to measure the absolute abundance of every unique TCRbeta CDR3 rearrangement. For each sample, productive Simpson clonality was calculated as the square root of Simpson's diversity index over productive rearrangements. TCRdb provides this immuneACCESS table in a form limited to in-frame rearrangements. Some clones are lacking; in checked studies, under half of them reflect an unresolved V gene, and why the rest are absent is not known. V and J calls plus clone size are reproduced from that table; the DNA served to infer D and trimming. Recorded for this sample are under 170,000 clones; approximately 86% of them occurred a single time. The leading ten clones occupy less than 3.5% of the sample.

Collaborating institutions collected whole blood in K2EDTA tubes following their own protocols. For TCRbeta analysis, collaborators shipped samples as frozen whole blood, isolated PBMCs, or DNA extracted from either of those sample types. Overall study results and their limits: The amount of clinical and demographic metadata varied by source and participant and was provided uncurated.

Sequenced input: peripheral blood. This TCR derives from a man in his sixties or seventies with acute or convalescent COVID-19. The sequence links TRBV18 to TRBJ1-3, and 7 bases in between align with TRBD1. Read as DNA, the sequence is TGTGCCAGCTCACCAGGGACAGCTAACTCTGGAAACACCATATATTTT. Its protein is CASSPGTANSGNTIYF.